Below are 13 T cell receptor beta chains sequenced from a single sample in a study of shared clonotypes between healthy human individuals. Sequenced by immunoSEQ multiplex PCR; TCRdb stores in-frame clones only, minus some. The table has roughly 490,000 clones, approximately 80% seen once. The sample comprised PBMCs. Receptors were obtained from a woman between 35 and 50 years old in good health. Some clones in this sample may be carry-over from other donors' samples.

The chain carries TRBV5-4 and TRBJ2-1, with 7 bases identical to TRBD2. J gave up 6 bases and V 4 bases, and 13 bases lay outside the gene matches. CDR3 size: 16 residues. Per the germline V gene, CDR1 is SGHNT and CDR2 is YYREEE (reference sequence). CDR3 amino acids: CASSPLQGRAINEQFF. The CDR3 DNA reads TGTGCCAGCAGCCCGCTTCAAGGGAGGGCCATCAATGAGCAGTTCTTC. Full variable domain (remainder filled in from reference TRBV5-4 and TRBJ2-1): ETGVTQSPTHLIKTRGQQVTLRCSSQSGHNTVSWYQQALGQGPQFIFQYYREEENGRGNFPPRFSGLQFPNYSSELNVNALELDDSALYLCASSPLQGRAINEQFFGPGTRLTVL.

The V gene is TRBV7-8, the J gene TRBJ2-2, with 9 bases fitting TRBD2. J lost 4 bases, V lost 0 bases, and 15 bases had no gene match. The CDR3 has 20 residues. CDR1 and CDR2 (germline): SGHVS, FQNEAQ. The CDR3 DNA is TGTGCCAGCAGCTTAGCCCGCGGGAGGGCCGGGACGGGGAGCACCGGGGAGCTGTTTTTT. Protein: CASSLARGRAGTGSTGELFF.

V usage is TRBV4-2 and J usage is TRBJ2-3; TRBD2 is a possible D gene (7 bases). This CDR3 is built from 18 residues. CDR1 is LGHNA, CDR2 YNFKEQ, per germline. Between the trimmed V and J ends, which lost 7 bases and 3 bases, there was a span of 26 bases. The CDR3 loop reads CASNGGLAIPGRTDTQYF. CDR3 sequence (DNA): TGTGCCAGCAACGGGGGGCTAGCGATCCCGGGAAGGACAGATACGCAGTATTTT.

The CDR3 reads CAIMGQLNTEAFF. Written as DNA, the CDR3 is TGTGCCATCATGGGCCAGTTGAACACTGAAGCTTTCTTT. The chain joins TRBV10-3 to TRBJ1-1; no clear D. CDR1 and CDR2 (germline): ENHRY, SYGVKD. Deletions cut 7 bases from V and 0 bases from J, with 9 bases between. This CDR3 region has 13 residues.

This chain uses TRBV5-4 with TRBJ2-3, with D uncertain. The V end lost 0 bases, the J end lost 1 base, and 6 bases lay between the germline ends. The CDR3 loop spans 14 amino acids. Germline V lookup: CDR1 SGHNT, CDR2 YYREEE (reference sequence). The CDR3 DNA sequence: TGTGCCAGCAGCTTGGGGCTCGGCACAGATACGCAGTATTTT. Protein sequence: CASSLGLGTDTQYF.

About this clone: Sequence at one end of the junction differs from germline and may be a read error. The chain uses TRBV7-3 and TRBJ2-7; 8 nucleotides match TRBD2. Per germline, CDR1 SGHTA and CDR2 FQGTGA. This CDR3 contains 11 residues. CDR3 sequence (DNA): TGTGCCAGCAGCATCAAACTAGCGGCGCCCTTC. Protein sequence: CASSIKLAAPF.

The V gene is TRBV2, the J gene TRBJ2-7, with 7 nucleotides matching TRBD2. Looked up from germline, CDR1 is SNHLY and CDR2 is FYNNEI. CDR3 length: 16 amino acids. V lost 3 bases, J lost 3 bases, and 11 bases stayed unmatched. The CDR3 DNA sequence: TGTGCCAGCAGTGACTTAGCGGGCGGATTCTACTACGAGCAGTACTTC. This gives the protein CASSDLAGGFYYEQYF.

In its sample, this clone was seen once. The chain combines TRBV11-2 with TRBJ2-7, with D possibly TRBD2 on 6 matching bases. Germline V gives CDR1 SGHAT, CDR2 FQNNGV. CDR3 length equals 15 residues. The ends were cut back, 1 base at V and 3 bases at J, with 13 bases in the middle. The CDR3 loop is CASSLVFGGSYEQYF. The CDR3 DNA is TGTGCCAGCAGCTTAGTTTTCGGGGGAAGCTACGAGCAGTACTTC.

V is TRBV28 and J is TRBJ2-3, with 14 positions matching TRBD2. V lost 4 bases to trimming and J lost 1 base; unmatched junction nucleotides: 4. CDR3 length: 17 amino acids. CDR1 MDHEN and CDR2 SYDVKM come from the germline V gene. The CDR3 loop reads CASSWVGLAGGTDTQYF. The CDR3 DNA sequence: TGTGCCAGCAGTTGGGTGGGACTAGCGGGGGGCACAGATACGCAGTATTTT.

Points on this clone: The same CDR3 is also encoded by other DNA sequences in this sample. The V and J genes are TRBV2 and TRBJ1-1; D gene ambiguous. The CDR3 runs to 13 residues. The germline V gene has CDR1 SNHLY and CDR2 FYNNEI. V was trimmed by 4 bases and J by 0 bases, leaving 6 bases between them. The CDR3 reads CASSGQVNTEAFF. CDR3 DNA sequence: TGTGCCAGCAGTGGCCAGGTGAACACTGAAGCTTTCTTT.

The J gene is TRBJ2-2, the V gene TRBV6-5, with D perhaps matching TRBD2 (6 bases). Between the trimmed V and J ends, which lost 5 bases and 0 bases, there was a span of 10 bases. The CDR3 spans 15 residues. Germline V CDR1 and CDR2: MNHEY, SVGAGI. The CDR3 DNA is TGTGCCAGCAGTAGCGGGTCGGCGAACACCGGGGAGCTGTTTTTT. It codes for CASSSGSANTGELFF.

The V call is TRBV5-4, the J call TRBJ2-7; 12 positions match TRBD2. Trimming at V came to 1 base and at J to 2 bases, leaving 10 bases not matched to a gene. Germline V gene lookup returns CDR1 SGHNT and CDR2 YYREEE (reference sequence). The length of the CDR3 is 18 residues. CDR3 nucleotide sequence: TGTGCCAGCAGCTTGAGGACTAGCGGGATTAAGAAACCCTACGAGCAGTACTTC. It translates to CASSLRTSGIKKPYEQYF.

This chain connects TRBV11-1 to TRBJ2-5; D unclear. The V and J ends lost 3 bases and 4 bases respectively, with 18 bases between them. This CDR3 comprises 16 residues. Germline assignment: CDR1 SGHAT and CDR2 FQDESV (reference sequence). CDR3 nucleotide sequence: TGTGCCAGCAGCTTCCCCCAGGACCAAGATTCAGAGACCCAGTACTTC. Encoded protein: CASSFPQDQDSETQYF.